These 2 T cell receptor beta chains were all obtained from the same sample, sequenced in a study of T cell repertoires in cytomegalovirus infection. Via MiXCR, TCRdb re-called the reads, giving one row per CDR3 protein. Among hundreds of thousands of distinct CDR3 sequences, approximately 31% were seen once, and the ten largest hold roughly 15%. The source material was PBMCs. The receptors were gathered from a human donor in good health (CMV status not recorded). Some clones in this sample may be carry-over from other donors' samples.

The chain carries TRBV7-9 and TRBJ1-2, with D maybe TRBD1 (5 bases). CDR1 is SEHNR and CDR2 is FQNEAQ in the germline V gene (reference sequence). This CDR3 contains 16 residues. V gave up 5 bases and J gave up 1 base, with 17 bases separating them. CDR3 sequence (DNA): TGTGCCAGCAGCCTACGTCGGGACGGTGATAACTATGGCTACACCTTC. Its protein is CASSLRRDGDNYGYTF.

This clonotype was observed a few times. The chain uses TRBV18 and TRBJ1-2; 7 bases align to TRBD1. The V gene end was trimmed by 2 bases and the J gene end by 6 bases; junction bases not matched to a gene: 9. This CDR3 is built from 15 residues. The germline gives CDR1 KGHSH, CDR2 LQKENI. CDR3 bases: TGTGCCAGCTCACCAGACAGGGCATCGTACGATGGCTACACCTTC. This translates into CASSPDRASYDGYTF.